A selection of T cell receptor beta chains follows, all from one sample in a study of molecular identifiers for immune sequencing clone quantification. TCRdb reprocessed the PCR reads with MiXCR, giving one entry per CDR3 protein. The sample holds about 640,000 distinct CDR3 sequences, 15% to 20% seen once. The sample consisted of naive CD8+ T cells from blood, with Jurkat cell RNA spiked in. These receptors were taken from a human donor in good health. Some libraries in this study had Jurkat cell RNA spiked in. Each CDR3 is given with its conserved first and last residue. The D gene is left open where the match is weak. Size is stated for part of the rows, as once, few or many counts, or as a class when the clone is expanded.

abundance,d_gene,v_gene,j_gene,CDR3aa,CDR3nt
many,TRBD2,TRBV28,TRBJ2-7,CASRGRGRAYEQYF,TGTGCCAGCCGGGGGCGCGGGAGGGCCTACGAGCAGTACTTC
many,-,TRBV12-3/TRBV12-4,TRBJ1-4,CASSLEGEKLFF,TGTGCCAGCAGCTTAGAGGGCGAAAAACTGTTTTTT
-,-,TRBV25-1,TRBJ2-7,CASSDHVRTYEQYF,TGTGCCAGCAGTGACCACGTCAGGACCTACGAGCAGTACTTC
-,TRBD1,TRBV11-2,TRBJ1-1,CASSLGQSLEAFF,TGTGCCAGCAGCTTGGGACAGTCACTTGAAGCTTTCTTT
few,TRBD1,TRBV9,TRBJ2-7,CASSVLPKTGVYEQYF,TGTGCCAGCAGCGTACTCCCCAAGACAGGGGTCTACGAGCAGTACTTC
-,-,TRBV21-1,TRBJ2-1,CASSKEGRLAGGPHNEQFF,TGTGCCAGCAGCAAAGAAGGGAGACTAGCGGGAGGGCCCCACAATGAGCAGTTCTTC
-,TRBD2,TRBV4-3,TRBJ2-3,CASSHGSAGGPPDTQYF,TGCGCCAGCAGCCATGGCAGCGCGGGAGGGCCCCCAGATACGCAGTATTTT
-,-,TRBV30,TRBJ2-1,CAWSASGRGNEQFF,TGTGCCTGGAGCGCATCCGGGAGAGGGAATGAGCAGTTCTTC
many,TRBD1,TRBV27,TRBJ1-1,CASSPRTGENTEAFF,TGTGCCAGCAGTCCCCGGACAGGAGAGAACACTGAAGCTTTCTTT
many,-,TRBV4-1,TRBJ2-7,CASSQDILSSYEQYF,TGCGCCAGCAGCCAAGATATCCTCAGCTCCTACGAGCAGTACTTC
few,-,TRBV12-3/TRBV12-4,TRBJ2-3,CASSFLGLDTQYF,TGTGCCAGCAGTTTCTTGGGGCTAGATACGCAGTATTTT
many,TRBD2,TRBV5-1,TRBJ2-2,CASSWVSSGISNTGELFF,TGCGCCAGCAGCTGGGTGTCTAGCGGGATTTCGAACACCGGGGAGCTGTTTTTT
many,TRBD2,TRBV6-2/TRBV6-3,TRBJ2-7,CASSYSGTGTLEQYF,TGTGCCAGCAGTTACAGCGGGACGGGAACTTTGGAGCAGTACTTC
many,TRBD1,TRBV30,TRBJ2-3,CAWSLEGQGTDTQYF,TGTGCCTGGAGCCTCGAGGGACAGGGCACAGATACGCAGTATTTT
many,TRBD1,TRBV20-1,TRBJ2-2,CSALNPGGVRTGELFF,TGCAGTGCTTTAAACCCAGGGGGCGTTCGTACCGGGGAGCTGTTTTTT
many,-,TRBV29-1,TRBJ2-6,CSALPGTGSGANVLTF,TGCAGCGCCCTTCCCGGGACTGGCTCTGGGGCCAACGTCCTGACTTTC
-,-,TRBV19,TRBJ2-7,CAGSIAEQGYEQYF,TGTGCCGGTAGTATAGCTGAGCAGGGCTACGAGCAGTACTTC